Listed here are 2 T cell receptor beta chains from one sample, sequenced in a study of cytomegalovirus exposure and HLA in healthy donors. In the PCR, 60 Vbeta and 13 Jbeta primers were used. Sequenced by immunoSEQ multiplex PCR; TCRdb stores in-frame clones only, minus some. The table records 70,000 to 95,000 clones, around 82% of them present only once. Input material: PBMCs. All receptors come from a man aged 18 to 29 in good health and CMV-seronegative.

The chain recombines TRBV19 with TRBJ1-2, with D possibly matching TRBD1 (5 bases). Germline CDR1 and CDR2: LNHDA and SQIVND (reference sequence). This CDR3 is built from 14 residues. The V and J ends lost 1 base and 3 bases respectively, with 9 bases between them. CDR3: CASSIGVGHYGYTF. In nucleotides, the CDR3 is TGTGCCAGTAGTATAGGTGTGGGGCACTATGGCTACACCTTC.

The chain has TRBV2 and TRBJ1-1; D is possibly TRBD1 (5 bases). Germline CDR1 and CDR2: SNHLY and FYNNEI. The CDR3 is made up of 14 amino acids. Trimming took off 5 bases at V and 1 base at J, with 11 bases between the two ends. The chain's CDR3 is CASSSRVGNTEAFF. The DNA of the CDR3 is TGTGCCAGCAGTTCCAGGGTTGGGAACACTGAAGCTTTCTTT.